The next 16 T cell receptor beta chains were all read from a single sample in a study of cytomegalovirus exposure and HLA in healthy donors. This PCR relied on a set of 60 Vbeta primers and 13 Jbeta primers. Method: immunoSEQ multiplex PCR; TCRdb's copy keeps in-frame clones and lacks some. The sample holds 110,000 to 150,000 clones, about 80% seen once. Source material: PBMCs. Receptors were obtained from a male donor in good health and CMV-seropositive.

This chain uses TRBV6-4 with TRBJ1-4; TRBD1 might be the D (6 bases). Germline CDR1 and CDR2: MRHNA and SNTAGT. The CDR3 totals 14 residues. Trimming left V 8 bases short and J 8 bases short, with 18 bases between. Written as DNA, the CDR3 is TGTGCCAGCTTACTGACAGGACCAAAGGAAAAACTGTTTTTT. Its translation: CASLLTGPKEKLFF.

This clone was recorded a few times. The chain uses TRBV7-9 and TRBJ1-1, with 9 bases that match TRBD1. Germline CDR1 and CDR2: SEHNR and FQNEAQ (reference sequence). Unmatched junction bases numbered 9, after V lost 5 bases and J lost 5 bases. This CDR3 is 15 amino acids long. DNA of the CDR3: TGTGCCAGCAGCGTTCCGGGGACAGGGCTTACTGAAGCTTTCTTT. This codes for CASSVPGTGLTEAFF.

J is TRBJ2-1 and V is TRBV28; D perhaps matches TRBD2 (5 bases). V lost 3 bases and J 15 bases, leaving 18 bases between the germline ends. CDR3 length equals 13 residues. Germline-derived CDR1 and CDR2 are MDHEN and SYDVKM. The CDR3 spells CASSFGVSGWPFF. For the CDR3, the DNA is TGTGCCAGCAGTTTCGGGGTGTCGGGGTGGCCGTTCTTC.

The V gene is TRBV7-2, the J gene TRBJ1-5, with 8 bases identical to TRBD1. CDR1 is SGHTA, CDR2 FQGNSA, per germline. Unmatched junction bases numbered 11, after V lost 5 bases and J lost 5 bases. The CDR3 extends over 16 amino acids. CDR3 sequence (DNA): TGTGCCAGCAGCATCAACTCAGGGGGCAGGGATCAGCCCCAGCATTTT. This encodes CASSINSGGRDQPQHF.

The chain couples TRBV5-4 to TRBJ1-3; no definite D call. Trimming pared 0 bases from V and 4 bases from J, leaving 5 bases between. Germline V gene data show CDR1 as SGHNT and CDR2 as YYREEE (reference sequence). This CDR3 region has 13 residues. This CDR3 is CASSLDGGNTIYF. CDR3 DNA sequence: TGTGCCAGCAGCTTGGACGGGGGAAACACCATATATTTT.

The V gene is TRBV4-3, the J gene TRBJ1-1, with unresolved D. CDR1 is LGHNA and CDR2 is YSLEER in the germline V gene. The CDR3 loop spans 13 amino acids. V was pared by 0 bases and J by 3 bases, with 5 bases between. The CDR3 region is CASSQDRYTEAFF. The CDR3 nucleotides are TGCGCCAGCAGCCAAGATCGGTACACTGAAGCTTTCTTT.

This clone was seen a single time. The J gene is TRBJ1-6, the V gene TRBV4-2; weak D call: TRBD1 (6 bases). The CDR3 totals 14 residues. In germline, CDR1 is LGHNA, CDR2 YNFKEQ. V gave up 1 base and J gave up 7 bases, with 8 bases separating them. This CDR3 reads CASSQGTGNSPLHF. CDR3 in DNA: TGTGCCAGCAGCCAAGGTACAGGGAATTCACCCCTCCACTTT.

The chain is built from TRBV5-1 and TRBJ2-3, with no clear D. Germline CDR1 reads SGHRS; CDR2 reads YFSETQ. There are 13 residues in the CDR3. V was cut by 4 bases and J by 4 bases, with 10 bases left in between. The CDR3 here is CASSPPSSDTQYF. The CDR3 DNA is TGCGCCAGCAGCCCCCCTTCCTCAGATACGCAGTATTTT.

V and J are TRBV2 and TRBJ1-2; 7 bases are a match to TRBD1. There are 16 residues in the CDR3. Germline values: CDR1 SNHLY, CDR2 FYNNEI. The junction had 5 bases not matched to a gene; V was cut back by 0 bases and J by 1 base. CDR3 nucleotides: TGTGCCAGCAGTGAAGCCGCGACAGGGTTTAACTATGGCTACACCTTC. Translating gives CASSEAATGFNYGYTF.

The CDR3 sequence: CASSSRTGANYGYTF. CDR3 DNA sequence: TGTGCCAGCAGTTCCCGGACAGGGGCTAACTATGGCTACACCTTC. The gene calls are TRBV28 and TRBJ1-2; 9 nucleotides match TRBD1. The CDR3 is made up of 15 amino acids. Germline CDR1 and CDR2: MDHEN and SYDVKM. The J segment lost 0 bases and the V segment lost 4 bases, leaving 3 bases of the junction unmatched.

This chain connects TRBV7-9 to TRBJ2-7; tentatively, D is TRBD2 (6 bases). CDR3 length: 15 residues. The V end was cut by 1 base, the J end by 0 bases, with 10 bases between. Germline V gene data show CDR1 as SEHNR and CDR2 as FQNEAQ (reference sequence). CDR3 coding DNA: TGTGCCAGCAGCTTAGAGGGACTTGACTCCTACGAGCAGTACTTC. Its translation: CASSLEGLDSYEQYF. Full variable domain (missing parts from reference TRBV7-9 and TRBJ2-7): DTGVSQNPRHKITKRGQNVTFRCDPISEHNRLYWYRQTLGQGPEFLTYFQNEAQLEKSRLLSDRFSAERPKGSFSTLEIQRTEQGDSAMYLCASSLEGLDSYEQYFGPGTRLTVT.

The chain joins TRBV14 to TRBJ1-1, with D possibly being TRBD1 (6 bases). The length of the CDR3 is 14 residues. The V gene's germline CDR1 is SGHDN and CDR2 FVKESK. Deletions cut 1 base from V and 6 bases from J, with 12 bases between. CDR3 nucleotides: TGTGCCAGCAGCCAAGTAAACAGGGTCGCTGAAGCTTTCTTT. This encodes CASSQVNRVAEAFF.

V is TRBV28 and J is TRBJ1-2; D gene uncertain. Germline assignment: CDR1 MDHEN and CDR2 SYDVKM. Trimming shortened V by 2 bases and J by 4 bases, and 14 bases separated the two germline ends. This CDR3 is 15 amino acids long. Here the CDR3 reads CASSLEGRNFYGYTF. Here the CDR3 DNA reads TGTGCCAGCAGTTTAGAAGGCAGGAATTTCTATGGCTACACCTTC.

The CDR3 region is CASLRGLADTQYF. CDR3 nucleotides: TGTGCCAGCCTGCGGGGGCTGGCAGATACGCAGTATTTT. The V gene is TRBV5-5, the J gene TRBJ2-3; weak D call: TRBD2 (7 bases). Trimming pared 7 bases from V and 4 bases from J, leaving 13 bases between. In germline, CDR1 is SGHKS, CDR2 YYEKEE (reference sequence). This CDR3 region has 13 residues.

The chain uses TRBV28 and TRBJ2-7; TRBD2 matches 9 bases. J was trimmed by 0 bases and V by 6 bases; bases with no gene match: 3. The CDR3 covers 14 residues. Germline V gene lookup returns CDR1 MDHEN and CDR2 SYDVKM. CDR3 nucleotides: TGTGCCAGCAGCCAGACTAGCGGCTCCTACGAGCAGTACTTC. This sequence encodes CASSQTSGSYEQYF.

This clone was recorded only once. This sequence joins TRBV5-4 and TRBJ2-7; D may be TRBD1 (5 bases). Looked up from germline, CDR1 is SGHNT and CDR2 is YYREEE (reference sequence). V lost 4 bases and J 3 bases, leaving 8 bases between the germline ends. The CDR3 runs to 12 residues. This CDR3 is CASSTGDYEQYF. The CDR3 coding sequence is TGTGCCAGCAGCACAGGAGACTACGAGCAGTACTTC. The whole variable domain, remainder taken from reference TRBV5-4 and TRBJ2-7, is ETGVTQSPTHLIKTRGQQVTLRCSSQSGHNTVSWYQQALGQGPQFIFQYYREEENGRGNFPPRFSGLQFPNYSSELNVNALELDDSALYLCASSTGDYEQYFGPGTRLTVT.